This TCR beta chain was found in a study of control samples from healthy donors and cancer patients. From germline, CDR1 is SGHTA and CDR2 FQGTGA. Trimming took off 0 bases at V and 7 bases at J, with 0 bases between the two ends. The CDR3 runs 11 residues. There are a few counts of this clone. TCRdb keeps only in-frame clones here, not all; method: immunoSEQ multiplex PCR. Here the sample spans 100,000 to 150,000 clones, 92% being singletons. V gene TRBV7-3 combines with J gene TRBJ2-2; D is ambiguous. The TCR was taken from a young man in good health. What was sequenced was blood. In DNA form, the CDR3 reads TGTGCCAGCAGCTTAACCGGGGAGCTGTTTTTT. This gives the protein CASSLTGELFF.